This TCR beta chain appears in the sequencing data of a study of high-grade serous ovarian cancer treatment subgroups. Study details: Samples averaged approximately 13,000 reads and 7,000 or so unique TCR beta rearrangements.

Study-level findings and limits: Same-patient tumor repertoires overlapped at about 0.11 to 0.85; different patients barely overlapped. Without spatial data, bulk sequencing limits insight into HGSC tumor diversity.

Tumor samples were obtained before definitive surgery or chemotherapy. The V and J ends lost 1 base and 1 base respectively, with 12 bases between them. The CDR3 extends over 15 amino acids. Germline lookup yields CDR1 SGHNT and CDR2 YYREEE (reference sequence). Generated by immunoSEQ multiplex PCR, the TCRdb table keeps only in-frame clones and is missing some. The data hold fewer than 20,000 clones, with approximately 76% observed a single time. Comment on this clone: Its antigen is not identified.

The clonotype was recovered from a human donor with high-grade serous ovarian cancer. Sequences were obtained from tumor tissue. The chain carries TRBV5-4 and TRBJ2-7, with D perhaps matching TRBD1 (6 bases). The CDR3 DNA reads TGTGCCAGCAGCTTGCCAGGGGTTGCGTCCTACGAGCAGTACTTC. It translates to CASSLPGVASYEQYF.